The 20 T cell receptor beta chains reported below all come from one sample, sequenced in a study of cytomegalovirus exposure and HLA in healthy donors. Amplification used 60 Vbeta primers and 13 Jbeta primers. Assay: immunoSEQ multiplex PCR; the TCRdb copy retains only in-frame clones and omits some. Counted here are 180,000 or so clones, under 80% occurring once; the ten biggest clones make up over 2%. Specimen: PBMCs. The source of these receptors is a woman aged 25 to 39 in good health and CMV-seropositive.

This clone appeared once. This rearrangement joins TRBV6-5 to TRBJ1-4; 7 bases align to TRBD1. With V trimmed by 3 bases and J by 8 bases, 6 bases remained unmatched. The CDR3 is 14 residues long. CDR1 MNHEY and CDR2 SVGAGI come from the germline V gene. Here the CDR3 DNA reads TGTGCCAGCAGTTATCGACAGGGTGACGAAAAACTGTTTTTT. This codes for CASSYRQGDEKLFF.

This chain connects TRBV4-3 to TRBJ2-7; the D gene is possibly TRBD2 (5 bases). This CDR3 region has 13 residues. Trimming pared 3 bases from V and 4 bases from J, leaving 10 bases between. Germline V gene sequence: CDR1 LGHNA, CDR2 YSLEER. The CDR3 spells CASSQARRYEQYF. CDR3 sequence (DNA): TGCGCCAGCAGCCAGGCCCGGAGGTACGAGCAGTACTTC.

The CDR3 loop is CASRLAGGRGEQFF. CDR3 nucleotides: TGTGCCAGCCGGCTAGCGGGGGGCCGGGGTGAGCAGTTCTTC. This chain joins TRBV14 and TRBJ2-1; 11 nucleotides match TRBD2. The CDR3 is 14 residues long. Germline assignment: CDR1 SGHDN and CDR2 FVKESK. The J segment lost 9 bases and the V segment lost 8 bases, leaving 9 bases of the junction unmatched.

The rearrangement joins TRBV5-5 to TRBJ2-1, with 14 bases that match TRBD2. V was pared by 1 base and J by 7 bases, with 7 bases of the junction left unmatched. This CDR3 comprises 17 residues. Germline assignment: CDR1 SGHKS and CDR2 YYEKEE (reference sequence). CDR3 DNA sequence: TGTGCCAGCAGCTTGACCCTCGGGACTAGCGGGGGTAATGAGCAGTTCTTC. Translated: CASSLTLGTSGGNEQFF.

The chain joins TRBV6-6 to TRBJ1-6; D perhaps matches TRBD1 (6 bases). Germline V gives CDR1 MNHNY, CDR2 SVGAGI (reference sequence). Between the trimmed V and J ends, which lost 4 bases and 8 bases, there was a span of 12 bases. The CDR3 is 14 amino acids. The CDR3 is CASSFRQEYSPLHF. CDR3 nucleotide sequence: TGTGCCAGCAGTTTCCGACAGGAGTATTCACCCCTCCACTTT.

J is TRBJ2-2 and V is TRBV5-1; 13 nucleotides line up with TRBD2. Germline V gene lookup returns CDR1 SGHRS and CDR2 YFSETQ. Trimming at V came to 3 bases and at J to 7 bases, leaving 6 bases not matched to a gene. The CDR3 sequence is 16 residues long. The CDR3 is CASSSTSGGARGELFF. CDR3 DNA: TGCGCCAGCAGCTCTACTAGCGGGGGGGCCCGCGGGGAGCTGTTTTTT.

V gene TRBV14 combines with J gene TRBJ2-7, with a possible D match to TRBD2 (5 bases). V gave up 4 bases and J gave up 2 bases, with 15 bases separating them. Germline CDR1 SGHDN, CDR2 FVKESK. This CDR3 has 15 amino acids. CDR3 loop: CASSLQAGGPYEQYF. The CDR3 nucleotides read TGTGCCAGCAGCCTTCAGGCGGGTGGACCCTACGAGCAGTACTTC.

The gene calls are TRBV4-3 and TRBJ2-1, with D hard to call. Deletions cut 0 bases from V and 6 bases from J, with 15 bases between. Germline CDR1 is LGHNA and CDR2 is YSLEER. The CDR3 totals 16 residues. CDR3 sequence (DNA): TGCGCCAGCAGCCAAGAGTACAGACGCCGCTCCAATGAGCAGTTCTTC. Its translation is CASSQEYRRRSNEQFF.

The DNA of the CDR3 is TGTGCCAGCAGTTACAGCAGGAATAACTATGGCTACACCTTC. Translating it yields CASSYSRNNYGYTF. The genes are TRBV6-5 and TRBJ1-2; D remains ambiguous. V was clipped by 2 bases and J by 1 base, with 8 bases between them. From germline, CDR1 is MNHEY and CDR2 SVGAGI. The CDR3 is 14 amino acids.

The gene calls are TRBV7-8 and TRBJ1-6, with TRBD1 matching over 9 bases. The V gene end was trimmed by 8 bases and the J gene end by 3 bases; junction bases not matched to a gene: 5. Germline CDR1 reads SGHVS; CDR2 reads FQNEAQ. The CDR3 runs 15 residues. CDR3 DNA: TGTGCCAGCCGCGGGACAGGGCTCTATAATTCACCCCTCCACTTT. Protein: CASRGTGLYNSPLHF.

The chain is built from TRBV27 and TRBJ1-2; 7 bases match TRBD1. The CDR3 loop spans 13 amino acids. Germline assignment: CDR1 MNHEY and CDR2 SMNVEV (reference sequence). The V and J ends lost 6 bases and 6 bases, in that order; junction bases with no gene match: 7. The CDR3 bases are TGTGCCAGCAGCCCCCACAGGGGAGATGGCTACACCTTC. It translates to CASSPHRGDGYTF.

J is TRBJ2-2 and V is TRBV27, with 9 nucleotides matching TRBD1. After removal of 7 bases from V and 4 bases from J, the junction contained 13 bases not matched to a gene. The CDR3 is 17 amino acids. Germline CDR1 and CDR2: MNHEY and SMNVEV (reference sequence). The CDR3 nucleotides are TGTGCCAGCAACCCGGGACAGGGTAGGGCGGGCACCGGGGAGCTGTTTTTT. It specifies CASNPGQGRAGTGELFF.

On this clone: This CDR3 is also generated by other DNA sequences in the sample. In nucleotides, the CDR3 is TGTGCCAGCAGCTTAAGCAGCGGTACGGATACGCAGTATTTT. It encodes CASSLSSGTDTQYF. The chain links TRBV7-2 to TRBJ2-3; possible D gene TRBD2, 5 bases. The CDR3 runs to 14 residues. Germline CDR1 reads SGHTA; CDR2 reads FQGNSA. V was trimmed by 2 bases and J by 6 bases, leaving 12 bases between them.

There are a few counts of this clone. The V gene is TRBV28, the J gene TRBJ2-4, with unresolved D. The CDR3 runs to 13 residues. Germline values: CDR1 MDHEN, CDR2 SYDVKM. The ends were cut back, 7 bases at V and 5 bases at J, with 12 bases in the middle. The CDR3, as DNA: TGTGCCAGCATAAAAGACACCGAAAACATTCAGTACTTC. This sequence encodes CASIKDTENIQYF.

The chain couples TRBV7-2 to TRBJ2-7; D remains unclear. This CDR3 is built from 14 residues. The V end was cut by 0 bases, the J end by 0 bases, with 6 bases between. Germline V gene lookup returns CDR1 SGHTA and CDR2 FQGNSA. CDR3 DNA: TGTGCCAGCAGCTTAGCGATTAGCTCCTACGAGCAGTACTTC. Translation gives CASSLAISSYEQYF.

V usage is TRBV4-3 and J usage is TRBJ2-3, with a tentative D call TRBD2 (7 bases). The CDR3 runs 17 residues. Trimming pared 3 bases from V and 5 bases from J, leaving 21 bases between. CDR1 is LGHNA, CDR2 YSLEER, per germline. The chain's CDR3 is CASSQALGGGMGDTQYF. In DNA form, the CDR3 reads TGCGCCAGCAGCCAGGCCCTTGGGGGGGGCATGGGAGATACGCAGTATTTT.

J is TRBJ2-2 and V is TRBV2, with 8 bases matching TRBD1. The CDR3 has 16 amino acids. Germline V gene sequence: CDR1 SNHLY, CDR2 FYNNEI. The V and J ends lost 2 bases and 2 bases, in that order; junction bases with no gene match: 4. CDR3 in amino acids: CASSEKAGGNTGELFF. The CDR3 nucleotides are TGTGCCAGCAGTGAAAAGGCAGGGGGCAACACCGGGGAGCTGTTTTTT.

Concerning this clone: In the same sample, other DNA sequences code for this CDR3. The V call is TRBV7-9, the J call TRBJ2-1; TRBD1 matches at 7 bases. V lost 5 bases and J lost 4; bases outside the gene matches: 14. CDR3 length: 17 amino acids. In germline, CDR1 is SEHNR, CDR2 FQNEAQ (reference sequence). The CDR3 DNA follows: TGTGCCAGCAGCCTGGGACAGACCTCAGAACTTTACAATGAGCAGTTCTTC. This encodes CASSLGQTSELYNEQFF.

The chain couples TRBV19 to TRBJ2-3; D not resolved. Germline-derived CDR1 and CDR2 are LNHDA and SQIVND (reference sequence). CDR3 length: 13 amino acids. V was shortened by 3 bases and J by 6 bases, with 10 bases between the two germline ends. The CDR3 nucleotides are TGTGCCAGTAGTATCGGAGCGCAGGATACGCAGTATTTT. Its protein product is CASSIGAQDTQYF.

A few counts support this clone. The chain joins TRBV19 to TRBJ2-2; 8 nucleotides match TRBD1. CDR1 is LNHDA and CDR2 is SQIVND in the germline V gene (reference sequence). The CDR3 has 16 residues. V lost 2 bases to trimming and J lost 7 bases; unmatched junction nucleotides: 9. The CDR3: CASSIRQGQTGGELFF. CDR3 in DNA: TGTGCCAGTAGTATACGACAGGGGCAAACGGGCGGGGAGCTGTTTTTT.